This entry lists 21 T cell receptor beta chains sequenced from one sample in a study of T cells in localized non-small cell lung cancer (dated by TCRdb to about 2020). The library was generated by the immunoSEQ multiplex PCR assay. What TCRdb holds here is the immuneACCESS table cut down to in-frame rearrangements. Part of the clones is not present; checked against another copy, under half of the missing clones reflect an unresolved V gene, and the others are unexplained. This sample gives under 150,000 clones in total; roughly 90% of them show up just once. 1.7% of the sample is held by the ten biggest clonotypes. The specimen comprised peripheral blood, sampled before any cancer treatment. The receptors were gathered from a female donor aged 60 or older with stage I lung adenocarcinoma.

The chain employs TRBV6-5 and TRBJ2-1; 9 nucleotides match TRBD1. The CDR3 sequence is 15 residues long. Germline CDR1 and CDR2: MNHEY and SVGAGI. Trimming removed 2 bases from V and 4 bases from J; junction bases left unmatched: 3. The CDR3 here is CASSYGTGRYNEQFF. DNA of the CDR3: TGTGCCAGCAGTTACGGGACAGGGCGATACAATGAGCAGTTCTTC.

V gene TRBV7-9 combines with J gene TRBJ2-1; 10 nucleotides align to TRBD2. The CDR3 covers 17 residues. The trim removed 5 bases at V and 0 bases at J, leaving 7 bases unmatched. Per the germline V gene, CDR1 is SEHNR and CDR2 is FQNEAQ (reference sequence). The CDR3 DNA sequence: TGTGCCAGCAGCGACCCCAGCGGGAGGGCCTCCTACAATGAGCAGTTCTTC. Translation gives CASSDPSGRASYNEQFF. The entire variable domain, with the rest obtained from reference TRBV7-9 and TRBJ2-1, is as follows: DTGVSQNPRHKITKRGQNVTFRCDPISEHNRLYWYRQTLGQGPEFLTYFQNEAQLEKSRLLSDRFSAERPKGSFSTLEIQRTEQGDSAMYLCASSDPSGRASYNEQFFGPGTRLTVL.

The chain carries TRBV5-6 and TRBJ1-3, with no clear D. The CDR3 length is 15 residues. The V gene's germline CDR1 is SGHDT and CDR2 YYEEEE. The germline V and J ends were trimmed by 0 bases and 2 bases, with 9 bases remaining between them. The CDR3 reads CASSLATRTGNTIYF. The DNA for the CDR3 is TGTGCCAGCAGCTTGGCTACGAGAACTGGAAACACCATATATTTT.

The rearrangement links TRBV19 to TRBJ2-1, with 14 bases lining up with TRBD2. V was pared by 6 bases and J by 7 bases, with 8 bases of the junction left unmatched. Germline CDR1 reads LNHDA; CDR2 reads SQIVND (reference sequence). The CDR3 consists of 16 residues. The CDR3 DNA reads as TGTGCCAGTAGACGACTAGCGGGAGGGTTTAAGAATGAGCAGTTCTTC. It is translated as CASRRLAGGFKNEQFF.

This chain links TRBV28 with TRBJ2-7, with D perhaps TRBD1 (6 bases). The length of the CDR3 is 16 residues. Germline assignment: CDR1 MDHEN and CDR2 SYDVKM. Trimming cost V 5 bases and J 0 bases, with 17 bases left between them. DNA for the CDR3: TGTGCCAGCAGTGCGGTAACAGGGCCGACCTCCTACGAGCAGTACTTC. Translation: CASSAVTGPTSYEQYF.

J is TRBJ2-5 and V is TRBV20-1; D gene ambiguous. The germline V gene has CDR1 DFQATT and CDR2 SNEGSKA (reference sequence). CDR3 length: 10 amino acids. The V end lost 5 bases, the J end lost 5 bases, and 6 bases lay between the germline ends. The CDR3 DNA follows: TGCAGTGCTTCCCTCGAGACCCAGTACTTC. Translated, it gives CSASLETQYF.

The chain links TRBV28 to TRBJ1-5; 7 nucleotides align to TRBD1. The germline V gene encodes CDR1 MDHEN and CDR2 SYDVKM. This CDR3 comprises 15 residues. V lost 7 bases and J lost 4; bases outside the gene matches: 10. In DNA form, the CDR3 reads TGTGCCAGCACACGAGACAGGGTACGGAATCAGCCCCAGCATTTT. Translation: CASTRDRVRNQPQHF.

In this sample, this clone turned up once. The rearrangement links TRBV7-2 to TRBJ2-1; TRBD2 agrees at 7 bases. Germline CDR1 is SGHTA and CDR2 is FQGNSA. Trimming cost V 0 bases and J 8 bases; bases outside gene matches: 4. This CDR3 is 14 amino acids long. The CDR3 coding sequence is TGTGCCAGCAGCTTAGCGTGGACTAGACATGAGCAGTTCTTC. This gives the protein CASSLAWTRHEQFF.

The J gene is TRBJ2-3, the V gene TRBV5-4; 7 nucleotides align to TRBD2. There are 17 residues in the CDR3. J lost 3 bases, V lost 10 bases, and 20 bases had no gene match. Per germline, CDR1 SGHNT and CDR2 YYREEE (reference sequence). The CDR3 sequence is CAPSWAGVPLGTDTQYF. DNA for the CDR3: TGTGCCCCTTCGTGGGCGGGAGTCCCGTTGGGTACAGATACGCAGTATTTT.

This chain joins TRBV29-1 and TRBJ2-2; possible D gene TRBD1, 5 bases. CDR1 is SQVTM and CDR2 is ANQGSEA in the germline V gene. This CDR3 comprises 14 residues. Trimming cost V 6 bases and J 7 bases, with 18 bases left between them. Here the CDR3 reads CSVVAGRWGGELFF. For the CDR3, the DNA is TGCAGCGTAGTAGCAGGGCGGTGGGGCGGGGAGCTGTTTTTT.

This sequence joins TRBV27 and TRBJ1-1; 11 nucleotides line up with TRBD1. V gave up 5 bases and J gave up 3 bases; unmatched junction bases: 14. The germline gives CDR1 MNHEY, CDR2 SMNVEV (reference sequence). The CDR3 is 18 amino acids. In DNA, the CDR3 is TGTGCCAGCAGTGTTCGGACAGGGGGCGTAAATAGGGACACTGAAGCTTTCTTT. Its protein product is CASSVRTGGVNRDTEAFF.

The chain joins TRBV2 to TRBJ2-1; a weak D match, TRBD2 (7 bases). Germline V lookup: CDR1 SNHLY, CDR2 FYNNEI. Trimming shortened V by 6 bases and J by 0 bases, and 24 bases separated the two germline ends. This CDR3 region has 19 residues. CDR3 coding DNA: TGTGCCAGCAGCAAAGGGGGGGGCCGGGGCCGAAGCTCCTACAATGAGCAGTTCTTC. Translation gives CASSKGGGRGRSSYNEQFF.

The chain employs TRBV4-1 and TRBJ2-1, with 14 bases aligning to TRBD2. The length of the CDR3 is 16 residues. J lost 8 bases, V lost 0 bases, and 3 bases had no gene match. CDR1 MGHRA and CDR2 YSYEKL come from the germline V gene. The CDR3, as DNA: TGCGCCAGCAGCCAAGAGACTAGCGGGAGGGTGTATGAGCAGTTCTTC. It translates to CASSQETSGRVYEQFF.

This chain connects TRBV15 to TRBJ1-4; 9 nucleotides line up with TRBD1. Germline values: CDR1 LNHNV, CDR2 YYDKDF (reference sequence). The CDR3 length is 16 residues. J lost 8 bases, V lost 3 bases, and 10 bases had no gene match. CDR3 region: CATSRVRGTGLEKLFF. CDR3 coding DNA: TGTGCCACCAGCAGGGTCCGTGGGACAGGGTTGGAAAAACTGTTTTTT.

The count of this clone is one. This chain links TRBV4-1 with TRBJ2-4, with a tentative D call TRBD2 (6 bases). V was cut by 2 bases and J by 1 base, with 9 bases left in between. This CDR3 spans 15 amino acids. Germline V gives CDR1 MGHRA, CDR2 YSYEKL. The CDR3 protein is CASSQLSGAKNIQYF. For the CDR3, the DNA is TGCGCCAGCAGCCAATTAAGCGGGGCCAAAAACATTCAGTACTTC.

The V gene is TRBV19, the J gene TRBJ2-1, with D perhaps assigned TRBD1 or TRBD2 (7 bases each). Germline assignment: CDR1 LNHDA and CDR2 SQIVND (reference sequence). CDR3 size: 15 residues. Trimming took 1 base from V and 8 from J, leaving 15 bases between them. The CDR3 DNA follows: TGTGCCAGTAGTATAGCCAGGGGGGGTATCGATGAGCAGTTCTTC. Protein product: CASSIARGGIDEQFF. The full variable domain, its missing parts supplied by reference TRBV19 and TRBJ2-1, is DGGITQSPKYLFRKEGQNVTLSCEQNLNHDAMYWYRQDPGQGLRLIYYSQIVNDFQKGDIAEGYSVSREKKESFPLTVTSAQKNPTAFYLCASSIARGGIDEQFFGPGTRLTVL.

This chain joins TRBV28 and TRBJ1-2, with TRBD1 identical over 7 bases. The CDR3 contains 15 residues. Germline assignment: CDR1 MDHEN and CDR2 SYDVKM. The ends lost 0 bases at V and 7 bases at J; junction bases unmatched: 8. CDR3 loop: CASSLWEDRASGYTF. CDR3 sequence (DNA): TGTGCCAGCAGTTTATGGGAAGACAGGGCGAGTGGCTACACCTTC.

This rearrangement joins TRBV11-2 to TRBJ2-5; 11 nucleotides align to TRBD2. V shed 0 bases and J 5 bases; nucleotides not matched to a gene: 11. This CDR3 has 18 residues. The germline V gene has CDR1 SGHAT and CDR2 FQNNGV. This CDR3 is CASSLEGRLAGGHETQYF. The CDR3, as DNA: TGTGCCAGCAGCTTAGAGGGGAGGCTAGCGGGAGGTCATGAGACCCAGTACTTC.

This chain joins TRBV5-1 and TRBJ2-3, with D possibly matching TRBD1 (5 bases). Trimming pared 0 bases from V and 2 bases from J, leaving 13 bases between. In germline, CDR1 is SGHRS, CDR2 YFSETQ. The CDR3 sequence is 16 residues long. The CDR3 loop reads CASSLARGASTDTQYF. CDR3 sequence (DNA): TGCGCCAGCAGCTTGGCCCGTGGGGCTTCCACAGATACGCAGTATTTT.

The rearrangement links TRBV6-5 to TRBJ1-6; a possible D gene is TRBD1 (5 bases). V shed 3 bases and J shed 6 bases, with 12 bases lying between them. Germline V gene lookup returns CDR1 MNHEY and CDR2 SVGAGI. The CDR3 extends over 15 amino acids. CDR3 DNA: TGTGCCAGCAGTTATGGGACTAAAGTTAATTCACCCCTCCACTTT. As protein: CASSYGTKVNSPLHF.

The chain couples TRBV29-1 to TRBJ2-3; D is unresolved. Trimming removed 7 bases at V and 5 bases at J, with 13 bases between. CDR1 and CDR2 from the germline V gene are SQVTM and ANQGSEA. CDR3 length: 12 amino acids. CDR3 bases: TGCAGCGCCGGGTCTTGGCTAGATACGCAGTATTTT. Residues: CSAGSWLDTQYF.